The TCR beta chain under discussion was sequenced for a study of cytomegalovirus exposure and HLA in healthy donors (dated by TCRdb to about 2017). Looking at the study overall: An earlier analysis of some 550 of the donors reported roughly 270 Gb of sequence data and 100 million to 140 million unique TCR beta sequences from 190 million or so T cells. An early release covering roughly 640 HLA-typed donors comprised 250 to 350 gigabases of sequencing data and around 86 million unique TCR sequences. Among the roughly 430 genotyped donors, under 90% belonged to the genetic ancestry cluster associated with self-reported Caucasian donors. The study was designed to test whether signatures of past pathogen exposure could be identified by cataloging public T cell receptors. The study profiled the T cell repertoires of hundreds of subjects by immunosequencing and related them to cytomegalovirus serostatus. In addition to the first cohort of roughly 700 subjects, a separate validation cohort of 120 different subjects was used. The study combined high-throughput TCR immunosequencing, statistical association of individual TCRs with disease status, and machine learning to predict cytomegalovirus infection status. A later analysis re-examined previously published TCR beta repertoires from several hundred donors and added high-resolution HLA genotyping to investigate patterns of TCR occurrence. Rather than using new phenotypic data, the later analysis identified candidate immune exposures from TCR beta sequences and from how often those sequences occurred across donors. An earlier analysis of several hundred of the donors applied high-throughput TCR beta sequencing to assess whether each TCR beta V gene segment acted as functional or pseudogenic. Alongside the repertoire data, information on donor age, sex, ethnicity and CMV serostatus was compiled. A later genetic analysis took genome-wide SNP genotypes for about 65% of the roughly 670 donors and used that subset as a discovery cohort. All discovery cohort repertoires had been generated on a single sequencing platform. Class I and class II HLA loci were covered by the typing at four-digit resolution. Typing coverage varied by locus: roughly 620-640 donors for A, B, C, DRB1 and DQB1; 500 to 550 for DQA1; some 610 for DPA1; 450 to 480 for DPB1. A few DR-DQ haplotypes were treated as single units for association and clustering because of strong linkage in the cohort. Across some 400 genotyped donors of the cohort, an average of approximately 240,000 unique TCR beta nucleotide sequences per donor were sequenced, and 15% to 20% of those sequences were non-productive.

The protocol used for the library was the immunoSEQ multiplex PCR assay. For the multiplex PCR, a mixture combining 60 forward primers for TCR Vbeta segments and 13 reverse primers for TCR Jbeta segments was used. A multiplex PCR assay on genomic DNA amplified the CDR3 region of rearranged TCR beta genes. The amplified TCR beta libraries were sequenced on the Illumina HiSeq System as 87-base-pair reads. Processing in the source paper ran as follows. In a later analysis, around 80 million unique TCR beta chains were counted across the 666 repertoires, and approximately 11 million of these chains were shared by at least two donors. A nearest-neighbor algorithm error-corrected the raw reads and collapsed the reads into unique sequences, merging closely related sequences to remove PCR and sequencing errors. Alignment of CDR3 sequences to IMGT reference sequences was used to assign V, D and J gene segments. For a sequence to be retained, a match of at least six nucleotides was required to both a V gene segment and a J gene segment. Rearrangements were called productive when the CDR3 lacked stop codons and stayed in frame with V and J; all others were non-productive. CDR3 was defined by IMGT convention, running from the second conserved V-encoded cysteine to the conserved J-encoded phenylalanine. The earlier analysis of fewer than 700 of the donors excluded sequences that lacked an unambiguous match to a single V gene segment. In an earlier analysis of several hundred of the donors, a V segment was called functional when productive rearrangements were above 56.7%, and segregating when the standard deviation between donors exceeded 5%. A statistical classification framework was built to diagnose cytomegalovirus status from the catalog of TCR beta chain sequences. In a later analysis, V and J genes were assigned by comparing TCR nucleotide sequences against IMGT/GENE-DB human TR gene sequences. The TCRdist pipeline was used in a later analysis to assign CDR3 sequences and most-parsimonious VDJ recombination scenarios. In a later analysis, each TCR beta chain was defined by its CDR3 amino acid sequence together with its V-gene family, and reads without a unique V-gene family were excluded. To address suspected cross-contamination and a sequencing artifact, a later analysis removed some 620 highly shared, low-generation-probability nucleotide sequences. In a later analysis, a clonal expansion index for each public chain was calculated from normalized within-repertoire ranks of inferred template counts. A later analysis computed generation probabilities with a VDJ recombination model fitted to out-of-frame rearrangements, and checked the results against IGoR. Hypergeometric tests were used in a later analysis to score TCR-TCR, TCR-HLA and TCR-CMV co-occurrence, with a repertoire-size bias correction applied to the TCR pairs. False discovery rates were estimated in a later analysis by permuting HLA or CMV assignments 20 times. In a later analysis, co-occurring TCRs were grouped using DBSCAN, and TCRdist sequence similarity was added for clustering within HLA-allele-positive subsets. Repertoires with fewer than 30,000 or more than 120,000 public chains, plus five repertoires with anomalous nucleotide sharing, were excluded from co-occurrence clustering. The table comes from immuneACCESS by way of TCRdb, which keeps in-frame sequences with V and J called. Part of the clones is missing from these tables; in studies checked, under half for an unresolved V gene and the rest for unknown reasons. The V and J calls and clone size come from that table; D and trimming were worked out from the DNA. The sample data list 100,000 to 150,000 clones, and about four fifths of these were observed just once. The ten top clones hold around 8% of the sample.

In total, 666 healthy bone marrow donors made up the cohort. Cohort members were all nominally healthy when sampled, although unrecorded immune exposures were likely present. The donor tested CMV seropositive, placing the donor among the roughly 300 seropositive members of the cohort. Every donor gave a peripheral blood sample, and the peripheral blood mononuclear cells from that sample were used for TCR beta sequencing. The Qiagen DNeasy Blood Extraction Kit was used to extract genomic DNA from the blood cell samples. Note on this clone: The antigen this receptor binds is unknown. There are no base qualities to consult, and no much larger clone falls within one base.

Overall study results and their limits: In both the original and validation cohorts, the classifier was reported to diagnose cytomegalovirus status with high specificity and sensitivity. Compared with equally common non-associated chains, HLA-associated TCR beta chains in a later analysis were more clonally expanded and had lower generation probabilities. In vitro tests confirmed that a few of the cytomegalovirus-associated TCR beta chains recognize cytomegalovirus antigens. When HLA alleles, especially DR and DQ, strongly co-occurred, attributing TCR associations to individual alleles was difficult. Because counts were too low, seventeen rarely observed V segments, including chromosome 9 orphons, were left out of the earlier analysis of 587 of the donors. In a later analysis, the rate of TCR association differed among HLA loci, with DRB1 alleles having the most associated TCRs and HLA-C alleles having the fewest. In a later analysis, about 17,000 TCR beta sequences were associated with specific HLA alleles at a false discovery rate of 0.05. The cohort was sequenced for TCR beta chains only, and without alpha or paired-chain data the features that could be detected were limited. The study listed 150 to 200 TCR beta chains as associated with cytomegalovirus. Several of the top co-occurrence clusters appeared to be linked to parvovirus B19, influenza, CMV and Epstein-Barr virus, according to a later analysis. A cluster of highly shared sequence variants was judged likely to represent a technical artifact of the sequencing pipeline. For the cohort, immune exposure information was limited to CMV serostatus. Most TCR sequences were observed very rarely across donors, whereas some public TCRs were present in many individuals. A later genetic analysis reported fewer N-insertions in productive TCRs among donors in an Asian-associated ancestry cluster than the approximately 670-donor mean. Some IMGT-functional V segments, including TRBV6-2 and TRBV6-3, could not be distinguished by the 87-base-pair reads and were therefore excluded. A later analysis found that most CMV-associated TCR beta chains appeared HLA-restricted, with HLA associations seemingly driven largely by CMV exposure. Linkage disequilibrium might explain the correlated functional status among segregating V segments, but an unknown experimental factor could not be ruled out. Because HLA typing was missing for some donors at each locus, association tests included only the typed subset. A further reported finding was that TCR beta sequences accurately predicted the HLA-A and HLA-B alleles for most subjects in the first cohort. An association between a missense DCLRE1C variant and V-gene and J-gene trimming of TCR beta chains was found in a later genetic analysis and replicated in an independent cohort. It was suggested by the authors that the approach could potentially be generalized to other disease states and immunological phenotypes. In an earlier analysis of 587 of the donors, most TCR beta V segments were observed in productive rearrangements about 87% or about 30% of the time, broadly matching IMGT annotations. Sequencing depth was assumed to be roughly uniform across donors in the presence/absence analyses, though that assumption may not hold.

Deletion took 11 bases off V and 2 bases off J, with a span of 15 bases between the germline ends. The CDR3 goes from the cysteine to the phenylalanine over 13 residues. This entry keeps only the CDR3 DNA: 39 bases, framed from base 1. CDR1 and CDR2, per the germline V gene, are SNHLY and FYNNEI. Source material: PBMCs. The TCR was taken from a female donor in good health and CMV-seropositive. The V and J segments used are TRBV2 and TRBJ1-2; D gene: possibly TRBD1, on 5 matching bases. The bases read TGTGCCGCCCGGGGGGATAGCAACTATGGCTACACCTTC. Translation gives CAARGDSNYGYTF.